This T cell receptor beta chain was sequenced for a study of T cell responses to AZD1222 COVID-19 vaccine. Sequencing used immunoSEQ multiplex PCR; TCRdb keeps in-frame clones, though not all of them. The sample holds 90,000 to 150,000 clones, 88% seen once. Germline V gene lookup returns CDR1 SGDLS and CDR2 YYNGEE. V was shortened by 1 base and J by 5 bases, with 11 bases between the two germline ends. The CDR3 is 14 residues long. This receptor was taken from an adult in good health. This material consisted of peripheral blood, taken on day 0 of AZD1222 vaccination. This chain connects TRBV9 to TRBJ2-3; D might be TRBD1 (6 bases). This CDR3 reads CASSVRTALDTQYF. Here the CDR3 DNA reads TGTGCCAGCAGCGTAAGGACAGCTTTAGATACGCAGTATTTT.